This T cell receptor beta chain is from a study of cytomegalovirus exposure and HLA in healthy donors. PCR involved 60 Vbeta and 13 Jbeta primers. Clones were sequenced by immunoSEQ multiplex PCR, and TCRdb holds only the in-frame ones, with some missing. The sample lists 120,000 or so clones; roughly 70% were seen once. By share, this clone ranks as medium-sized. No antigen is known for it. All donors participated as healthy donors of bone marrow. With 5 bases removed from V and 0 bases from J, the gap between germline ends came to 11 bases. The CDR3 is made up of 15 amino acids. From germline, CDR1 is LNHDA and CDR2 SQIVND (reference sequence). Study-level points and caveats: The study labeled fewer than 200 TCR beta chains cytomegalovirus-associated. It was shown in a later analysis that HLA-associated TCR beta chains were more clonally expanded than other, equally common chains.

The rearrangement uses TRBV19 and TRBJ1-5; TRBD1 might be the D (5 bases). The source is a man aged 25 to 40 in good health and CMV-seronegative. Sequences were obtained from PBMCs. CDR3 DNA: TGTGCCAGTAGTTCGACAGCTTATAGCAATCAGCCCCAGCATTTT. It encodes CASSSTAYSNQPQHF.